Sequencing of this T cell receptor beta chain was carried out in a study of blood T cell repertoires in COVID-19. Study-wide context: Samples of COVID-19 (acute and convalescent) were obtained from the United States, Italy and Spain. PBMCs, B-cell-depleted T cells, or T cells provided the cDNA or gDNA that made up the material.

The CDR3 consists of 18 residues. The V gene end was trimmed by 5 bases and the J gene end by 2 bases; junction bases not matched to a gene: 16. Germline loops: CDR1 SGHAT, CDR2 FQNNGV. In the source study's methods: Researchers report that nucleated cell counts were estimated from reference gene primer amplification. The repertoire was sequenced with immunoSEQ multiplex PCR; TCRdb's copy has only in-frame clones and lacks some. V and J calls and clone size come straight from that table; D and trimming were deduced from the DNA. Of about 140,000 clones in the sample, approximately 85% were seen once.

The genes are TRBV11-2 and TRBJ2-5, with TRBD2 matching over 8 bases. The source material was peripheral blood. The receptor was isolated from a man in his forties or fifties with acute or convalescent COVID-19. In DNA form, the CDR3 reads TGTGCCAGCAGCAGCCTGGGACTAGTATCCCTGACTCAAGAGACCCAGTACTTC. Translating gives CASSSLGLVSLTQETQYF.